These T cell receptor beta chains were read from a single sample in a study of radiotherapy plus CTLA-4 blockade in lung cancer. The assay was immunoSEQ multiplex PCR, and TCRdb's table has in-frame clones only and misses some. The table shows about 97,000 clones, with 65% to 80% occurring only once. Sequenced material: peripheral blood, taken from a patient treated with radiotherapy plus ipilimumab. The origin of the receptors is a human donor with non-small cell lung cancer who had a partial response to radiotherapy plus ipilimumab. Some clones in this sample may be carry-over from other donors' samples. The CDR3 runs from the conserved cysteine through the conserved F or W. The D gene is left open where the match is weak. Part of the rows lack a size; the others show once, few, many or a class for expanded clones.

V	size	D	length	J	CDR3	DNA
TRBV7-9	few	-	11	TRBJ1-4	CASGKGEKLFF	TGTGCCTCGGGGAAGGGTGAAAAACTGTTTTTT
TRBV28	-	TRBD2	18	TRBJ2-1	CASSRPGTSGSSYNEQFF	TGTGCCAGCAGCCGTCCCGGGACTAGCGGGAGCTCCTACAATGAGCAGTTCTTC
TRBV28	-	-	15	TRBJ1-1	CASSPGAGVNTEAFF	TGTGCCAGCAGCCCAGGGGCGGGGGTGAACACTGAAGCTTTCTTT
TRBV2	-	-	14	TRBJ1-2	CASSELSRRDGYTF	TGTGCCAGCAGTGAATTGTCCCGACGGGATGGCTACACCTTC
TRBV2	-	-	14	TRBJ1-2	CASRSQEPGYGYTF	TGTGCCAGCAGGAGCCAGGAACCAGGGTATGGCTACACCTTC
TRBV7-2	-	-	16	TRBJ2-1	CASSFQGIVSYNEQFF	TGTGCCAGCAGCTTTCAGGGAATAGTATCGTACAATGAGCAGTTCTTC
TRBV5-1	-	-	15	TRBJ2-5	CASSRTTASQETQYF	TGCGCCAGCAGCCGGACGACAGCCTCCCAAGAGACCCAGTACTTC
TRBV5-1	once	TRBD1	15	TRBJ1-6	CASSLAQGASSPLHF	TGCGCCAGCAGCTTGGCTCAGGGGGCGAGCTCACCCCTCCACTTT
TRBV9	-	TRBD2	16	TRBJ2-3	CASSVEGSGRTDTQYF	TGTGCCAGCAGCGTAGAGGGTAGCGGGAGGACAGATACGCAGTATTTT
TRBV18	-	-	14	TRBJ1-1	CASSSAQGNTEAFF	TGTGCCAGCTCAAGTGCCCAGGGGAACACTGAAGCTTTCTTT
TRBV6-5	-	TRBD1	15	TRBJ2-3	CASRTGQVRTDTQYF	TGTGCCAGCAGAACCGGACAGGTCCGCACAGATACGCAGTATTTT
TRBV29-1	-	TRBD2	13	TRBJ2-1	CSVGSLAGNEQFF	TGCAGCGTAGGATCCCTAGCGGGCAATGAGCAGTTCTTC
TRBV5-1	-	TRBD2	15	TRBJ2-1	CASSSVAGLSNEQFF	TGCGCCAGCAGCTCCGTAGCGGGACTTTCGAATGAGCAGTTCTTC
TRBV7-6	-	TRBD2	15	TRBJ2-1	CASTSGGLTYNEQFF	TGTGCCAGCACCTCGGGAGGGCTTACCTACAATGAGCAGTTCTTC
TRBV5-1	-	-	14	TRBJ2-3	CASSFGAGADTQYF	TGCGCCAGCAGCTTTGGAGCCGGGGCAGATACGCAGTATTTT
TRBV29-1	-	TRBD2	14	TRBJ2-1	CSVVKRDSYNEQFF	TGCAGCGTTGTAAAGCGGGACTCCTACAATGAGCAGTTCTTC